Presented here are 5 T cell receptor beta chains from one specimen sequenced in a study of Ad26.COV2.S vaccination and SARS-CoV-2 variants. Treatment of the sample: some 19 received Ad26.COV2.S at low or high dose, single or two shots; several received placebo; per-sample allocation not given. Collection of samples fell on day 63 after the first vaccine or placebo injection. Repertoires were generated with immunoSEQ multiplex PCR, while TCRdb's copy carries only in-frame clones and drops some. The profile shows about 240,000 clones, 88% of them singletons. Here the sequenced sample was peripheral blood, taken in a trial of Ad26.COV2.S vaccine versus placebo. Every receptor here comes from a person between 18 and 65 years old who received the Ad26.COV2.S COVID-19 vaccine or a placebo.

J is TRBJ1-1 and V is TRBV27; TRBD1 agrees at 12 bases. This CDR3 is built from 16 residues. The V and J ends lost 3 bases and 7 bases, in that order; junction bases with no gene match: 9. Looked up from germline, CDR1 is MNHEY and CDR2 is SMNVEV (reference sequence). CDR3 in amino acids: CASSFTGTGGWGEAFF. The DNA of the CDR3 is TGTGCCAGCAGTTTTACCGGGACAGGGGGCTGGGGTGAAGCTTTCTTT.

V gene TRBV27 combines with J gene TRBJ2-3; D uncertain. The CDR3 extends over 15 amino acids. Germline CDR1 and CDR2: MNHEY and SMNVEV (reference sequence). Between the trimmed V and J ends, which lost 5 bases and 2 bases, there was a span of 14 bases. The CDR3 loop reads CASSPRTGITDTQYF. CDR3 DNA sequence: TGTGCCAGCAGTCCTAGGACGGGCATCACAGATACGCAGTATTTT.

This clone was detected only a few times. The rearrangement joins TRBV5-1 to TRBJ1-2, with D perhaps TRBD1 (5 bases). Germline-derived CDR1 and CDR2 are SGHRS and YFSETQ. V was pared by 4 bases and J by 8 bases, with 27 bases between. This CDR3 comprises 17 residues. This chain's CDR3 is CASSPGEGQGLWGGYTF. In nucleotides, the CDR3 is TGCGCCAGCAGCCCCGGAGAGGGGCAGGGACTGTGGGGAGGCTACACCTTC.

This clone was seen more than once but under ten times. The V call is TRBV19, the J call TRBJ2-5, with D uncertain. This CDR3 is 13 amino acids long. Trimming took off 5 bases at V and 4 bases at J, with 11 bases between the two ends. The germline gives CDR1 LNHDA, CDR2 SQIVND (reference sequence). The CDR3 here is CASSQLYGETQYF. The CDR3 DNA is TGTGCCAGTAGTCAGCTCTACGGAGAGACCCAGTACTTC.

With respect to this clone: One end of the junction varies from germline; a read error may be responsible. J is TRBJ2-7 and V is TRBV6-1; the D gene is possibly TRBD1 (5 bases). CDR3 length: 15 residues. Germline V CDR1 and CDR2: MNHNS, SASEGT. The CDR3 region is CASREGSRVVWEQYF. CDR3 DNA: TGTGCCAGCAGGGAAGGCAGCAGGGTCGTGTGGGAGCAGTACTTC.